This T cell receptor beta chain was sequenced during a study of cytomegalovirus exposure and HLA in healthy donors. Study background: A data release that came early held approximately 85 million unique TCRs from HLA-typed donors. Broader study findings: The classifier, whose performance was assessed in both the original and validation cohorts, reportedly diagnosed cytomegalovirus status with high specificity and sensitivity. Associated with cytomegalovirus, according to the listing, were 150 to 200 TCR beta chains. Analysis performed later found 15,000 or so TCR beta sequences associated with HLA alleles at 0.05 false discovery rate.

Both 60 Vbeta primers and 13 Jbeta primers went into the PCR. The assay was immunoSEQ multiplex PCR, and TCRdb's table has in-frame clones only and misses some. The table includes some 200,000 clones, roughly an eighth detected once. This clone showed up just a few times. Its target is not known. Germline V gene data show CDR1 as KGHSH and CDR2 as LQKENI. Trimming left V 2 bases short and J 6 bases short, with 13 bases between. The CDR3 runs to 15 residues. This chain connects TRBV18 to TRBJ2-2; a possible D gene is TRBD2 (5 bases). Sequencing was carried out using PBMCs. The TCR originated in a man aged 50 to 60 in good health and CMV-seropositive. The CDR3 DNA follows: TGTGCCAGCTCACCAGATATGGGAGTCGCCGGGGAGCTGTTTTTT. This gives the protein CASSPDMGVAGELFF.